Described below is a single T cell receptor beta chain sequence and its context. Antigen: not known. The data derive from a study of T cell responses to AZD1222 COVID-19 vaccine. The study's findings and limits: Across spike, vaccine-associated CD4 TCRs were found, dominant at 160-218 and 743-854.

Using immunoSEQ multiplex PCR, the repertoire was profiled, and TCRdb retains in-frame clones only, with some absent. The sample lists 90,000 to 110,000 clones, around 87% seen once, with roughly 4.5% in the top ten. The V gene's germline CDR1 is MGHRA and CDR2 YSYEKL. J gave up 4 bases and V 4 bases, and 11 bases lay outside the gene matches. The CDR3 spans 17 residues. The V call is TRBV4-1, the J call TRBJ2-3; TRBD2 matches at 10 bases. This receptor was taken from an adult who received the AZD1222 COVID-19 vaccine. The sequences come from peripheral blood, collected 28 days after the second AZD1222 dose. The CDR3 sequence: CASSLSGLADFSDTQYF. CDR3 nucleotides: TGCGCCAGCAGCCTCTCCGGACTAGCGGACTTTTCAGATACGCAGTATTTT.